Below, one T cell receptor beta chain is given with its context. The data derive from a study of blood T cells in healthy people across ages. Turning to the study itself: T cells yielded about one barcoded beta molecule per two cells through template switching.

Total RNA was extracted at no less than 6 micrograms per sample. The CDR3 is 17 amino acids. The germline gives CDR1 SGDLS, CDR2 YYNGEE. Together with a sample-barcoded 5' primer, a J-beta primer mix was included in a second PCR lasting about 7 to 11 cycles. TCRdb passed the 5' RACE reads through MiXCR, listing each CDR3 protein once. The sample shows roughly 1,700,000 distinct CDR3 sequences, over 25% of them seen only once. The genes are TRBV9 and TRBJ2-1, with D tentatively TRBD2 (5 bases). The DNA end lines up better with TRBJ2-7; the J call may be wrong. The TCR was taken from a woman in her 30s in good health. Sequencing used blood. The CDR3 bases are TGTGCCAGCAGCGTAAGGGATAGCGTAATAGGCTACAATGAGCAGTACTTC. The encoded protein is CASSVRDSVIGYNEQYF.